This entry features one TCR beta chain sequence. Its antigen is not yet known. No per-base quality is available; no much larger clone lies one base away. This entry comes from a study of control samples from healthy donors and cancer patients (dated by TCRdb to the early 2020s). The protocol used for the library was the immunoSEQ multiplex PCR assay. Sourced from immuneACCESS, this table was stored by TCRdb with only in-frame sequences that have V and J called. A share of the clones is absent; for the studies checked, an unresolved V gene accounts for under half, and the remainder has no known explanation. The sample data list approximately 170,000 clones, and around 88% of these were observed just once. The top ten clonotypes cover around 5% of the sample. The germline V gene (reference sequence) provides CDR1 SGHNT and CDR2 YYREEE. The CDR3 spans 14 residues, from the cysteine through the phenylalanine. The CDR3 DNA has 42 bases and is translated from base 1. Deletion took 3 bases off V and 7 bases off J, with a span of 16 bases between the germline ends.

This TCR was sampled from a woman aged 30 to 39 in good health. Sequenced sample: blood. The rearrangement joined TRBV5-4 to TRBJ1-2; a tentative D match to TRBD1 spans 5 bases. This receptor has the CDR3 CASSWRGVSGGYTF. The DNA reads as follows: TGTGCCAGCAGCTGGAGGGGCGTTAGTGGTGGCTACACCTTC.